The rows below give T cell receptor beta chains drawn from one sample of a study of T cell changes during pregnancy in multiple sclerosis. Clones were sequenced by immunoSEQ multiplex PCR, and TCRdb holds only the in-frame ones, with some missing. This table has about 50,000 clones, over 80% appearing once. Here the sequenced sample was CD4+ T cells from peripheral blood mononuclear cells, taken after pregnancy. Receptors were obtained from a female donor with multiple sclerosis, enrolled in a pregnancy study. Each CDR3 is given with its conserved first and last residue. The order of the fields is J gene, V gene, D gene, clone size, CDR3 protein, CDR3 DNA. A D gene is named only where the DNA matches it firmly. Not all rows give a size; the values are once, few, many and, for expanded clones, a class.

j_call: TRBJ1-2; v_call: TRBV28; d_call: NA; clone_size: NA; cdr3_aa: CASSFDRVYGYTF; cdr3_nt: TGTGCCAGCAGCTTCGACAGAGTCTATGGCTACACCTTC
j_call: TRBJ2-5; v_call: TRBV6-1; d_call: TRBD2; clone_size: NA; cdr3_aa: CASSQTSGRETQYF; cdr3_nt: TGTGCCAGCAGCCAGACTAGCGGGAGAGAGACCCAGTACTTC
j_call: TRBJ2-7; v_call: TRBV7-7; d_call: TRBD2; clone_size: once; cdr3_aa: CASSPGLAGDEQYF; cdr3_nt: TGTGCTAGCAGCCCTGGACTAGCGGGAGACGAGCAGTACTTC
j_call: TRBJ1-2; v_call: TRBV14; d_call: NA; clone_size: once; cdr3_aa: CASSPLGVLYGYTF; cdr3_nt: TGTGCCAGCAGCCCCCTCGGGGTTCTCTATGGCTACACCTTC
j_call: TRBJ2-3; v_call: TRBV27; d_call: NA; clone_size: NA; cdr3_aa: CASSFRQPSTDTQYF; cdr3_nt: TGTGCCAGCAGTTTCCGACAGCCTAGCACAGATACGCAGTATTTT
j_call: TRBJ2-3; v_call: TRBV13; d_call: TRBD2; clone_size: NA; cdr3_aa: CASTPGRVMDTQYF; cdr3_nt: TGTGCCAGCACACCGGGGAGGGTCATGGATACGCAGTATTTT
j_call: TRBJ1-3; v_call: TRBV7-3; d_call: NA; clone_size: NA; cdr3_aa: CASSLRDRQSSGNTIYF; cdr3_nt: TGTGCCAGCAGCTTAAGAGACAGGCAAAGCTCTGGAAACACCATATATTTT
j_call: TRBJ2-1; v_call: TRBV5-5; d_call: NA; clone_size: NA; cdr3_aa: CASSSGGGRGDEQFF; cdr3_nt: TGTGCCAGCAGCTCAGGGGGCGGGAGAGGGGATGAGCAGTTCTTC
j_call: TRBJ2-5; v_call: TRBV7-2; d_call: TRBD1; clone_size: NA; cdr3_aa: CASSLGQGMETQYF; cdr3_nt: TGTGCCAGCAGCTTAGGACAGGGGATGGAGACCCAGTACTTC
j_call: TRBJ2-4; v_call: TRBV4-3; d_call: NA; clone_size: NA; cdr3_aa: CASSQRLDALLAKNIQYF; cdr3_nt: TGCGCCAGCAGCCAAAGGCTCGACGCACTACTAGCCAAAAACATTCAGTACTTC
j_call: TRBJ1-2; v_call: TRBV5-6; d_call: NA; clone_size: NA; cdr3_aa: CASSSRGNGYTF; cdr3_nt: TGTGCCAGCAGCTCCAGAGGGAATGGCTACACCTTC
j_call: TRBJ2-5; v_call: TRBV7-9; d_call: TRBD2; clone_size: NA; cdr3_aa: CASSPHGTKETQYF; cdr3_nt: TGTGCCAGCAGCCCACACGGGACTAAAGAGACCCAGTACTTC
j_call: TRBJ2-1; v_call: TRBV7-2; d_call: TRBD2; clone_size: NA; cdr3_aa: CASSLTPGVAGINEQFF; cdr3_nt: TGTGCCAGCAGCTTAACCCCGGGTGTAGCGGGGATCAATGAGCAGTTCTTC
j_call: TRBJ2-1; v_call: TRBV7-9; d_call: TRBD2; clone_size: NA; cdr3_aa: CASSVRLAADFYNEQFF; cdr3_nt: TGTGCCAGCAGCGTCCGACTAGCGGCTGACTTCTACAATGAGCAGTTCTTC
j_call: TRBJ2-2; v_call: TRBV6-5; d_call: TRBD2; clone_size: medium-sized; cdr3_aa: CASSYLTSGRPGELFF; cdr3_nt: TGTGCCAGCAGTTACCTAACTAGCGGGAGACCCGGGGAGCTGTTTTTT
j_call: TRBJ1-4; v_call: TRBV19; d_call: TRBD1; clone_size: NA; cdr3_aa: CASSKPATGSDLGSTNEKLFF; cdr3_nt: TGTGCCAGTAGTAAGCCCGCGACAGGGTCCGATCTCGGATCAACTAATGAAAAACTGTTTTTT
j_call: TRBJ1-2; v_call: TRBV4-3; d_call: TRBD1; clone_size: NA; cdr3_aa: CASSQDGGTGASRNYGYTF; cdr3_nt: TGCGCCAGCAGCCAAGATGGCGGGACAGGGGCTTCTAGGAACTATGGCTACACCTTC
j_call: TRBJ1-5; v_call: TRBV10-3; d_call: NA; clone_size: NA; cdr3_aa: CAISRQSNQPQHF; cdr3_nt: TGTGCCATCAGTCGACAGTCCAATCAGCCCCAGCATTTT
j_call: TRBJ2-7; v_call: TRBV10-3; d_call: TRBD1; clone_size: once; cdr3_aa: CAISVGQGTYEQYF; cdr3_nt: TGTGCCATCAGTGTGGGACAGGGTACCTACGAGCAGTACTTC
j_call: TRBJ2-4; v_call: TRBV7-9; d_call: TRBD2; clone_size: few; cdr3_aa: CASSPGSGGKNIQYF; cdr3_nt: TGTGCCAGCAGCCCTGGAAGCGGGGGAAAAAACATTCAGTACTTC
j_call: TRBJ1-2; v_call: TRBV29-1; d_call: TRBD1; clone_size: once; cdr3_aa: CSCPTGGGYTF; cdr3_nt: TGCAGCTGTCCGACAGGGGGAGGCTACACCTTC
j_call: TRBJ1-1; v_call: TRBV6-1; d_call: NA; clone_size: NA; cdr3_aa: CASSFRGTEAFF; cdr3_nt: TGTGCCAGCAGTTTCAGGGGAACTGAAGCTTTCTTT
j_call: TRBJ1-5; v_call: TRBV19; d_call: TRBD1; clone_size: NA; cdr3_aa: CASSLTGGSNQPQHF; cdr3_nt: TGTGCCAGTAGTCTGACAGGGGGGAGCAATCAGCCCCAGCATTTT
j_call: TRBJ2-2; v_call: TRBV30; d_call: TRBD2; clone_size: once; cdr3_aa: CAWNRAGVISGELFF; cdr3_nt: TGTGCCTGGAACCGCGCGGGAGTAATTAGCGGGGAGCTGTTTTTT
j_call: TRBJ1-1; v_call: TRBV11-2; d_call: TRBD1; clone_size: NA; cdr3_aa: CASSQVMGQVAFF; cdr3_nt: TGTGCCAGCAGTCAAGTAATGGGACAGGTAGCTTTCTTT
j_call: TRBJ1-5; v_call: TRBV19; d_call: NA; clone_size: NA; cdr3_aa: CASKTTGIGNQPQHF; cdr3_nt: TGTGCCAGTAAAACTACAGGGATCGGCAATCAGCCCCAGCATTTT
j_call: TRBJ1-5; v_call: TRBV7-8; d_call: NA; clone_size: NA; cdr3_aa: CASSLERGLSQPQHF; cdr3_nt: TGTGCCAGCAGCTTAGAGCGAGGGCTGAGTCAGCCCCAGCATTTT
j_call: TRBJ2-3; v_call: TRBV7-8; d_call: TRBD2; clone_size: NA; cdr3_aa: CASSLSHKNPGLAGGIDTQYF; cdr3_nt: TGTGCCAGCAGCTTATCTCACAAAAACCCGGGACTAGCGGGAGGAATAGATACGCAGTATTTT
j_call: TRBJ2-2; v_call: TRBV7-6; d_call: NA; clone_size: NA; cdr3_aa: CASSLSGAGELFF; cdr3_nt: TGTGCCAGCAGCTTGTCGGGGGCCGGGGAGCTGTTTTTT
j_call: TRBJ1-3; v_call: TRBV7-3; d_call: NA; clone_size: NA; cdr3_aa: CASSPTGNGNTIYF; cdr3_nt: TGTGCCAGCAGCCCAACAGGGAACGGAAACACCATATATTTT
j_call: TRBJ2-2; v_call: TRBV7-9; d_call: TRBD2; clone_size: NA; cdr3_aa: CASSLGLFGTSNTGELFF; cdr3_nt: TGTGCCAGCAGCTTAGGCCTTTTTGGGACTAGCAACACCGGGGAGCTGTTTTTT
j_call: TRBJ1-4; v_call: TRBV5-1; d_call: NA; clone_size: NA; cdr3_aa: CASSPGTSNEKLFF; cdr3_nt: TGCGCCAGCAGCCCCGGGACAAGTAATGAAAAACTGTTTTTT
j_call: TRBJ2-3; v_call: TRBV9; d_call: TRBD2; clone_size: NA; cdr3_aa: CASSVGPAGSTDTQYF; cdr3_nt: TGTGCCAGCAGCGTAGGCCCAGCGGGAAGCACAGATACGCAGTATTTT
j_call: TRBJ2-7; v_call: TRBV7-9; d_call: TRBD1; clone_size: NA; cdr3_aa: CASSSVLRDRGIISYEQYF; cdr3_nt: TGTGCCAGCAGCTCAGTACTCCGGGACAGGGGTATCATTTCCTACGAGCAGTACTTC
j_call: TRBJ2-1; v_call: TRBV19; d_call: TRBD1; clone_size: NA; cdr3_aa: CASSIPLGTGVNEQFF; cdr3_nt: TGTGCCAGTAGTATACCACTTGGGACAGGGGTGAATGAGCAGTTCTTC
j_call: TRBJ2-3; v_call: TRBV9; d_call: NA; clone_size: once; cdr3_aa: CASSAGSSTDTQYF; cdr3_nt: TGTGCCAGCAGCGCCGGTTCCTCCACAGATACGCAGTATTTT
j_call: TRBJ2-1; v_call: TRBV19; d_call: NA; clone_size: NA; cdr3_aa: CASSSRGSSYNEQFF; cdr3_nt: TGTGCCAGTAGTTCTAGAGGGAGCTCCTACAATGAGCAGTTCTTC
j_call: TRBJ2-1; v_call: TRBV7-3; d_call: TRBD2; clone_size: NA; cdr3_aa: CASSPSGSLFYNEQFF; cdr3_nt: TGTGCCAGCAGCCCCAGCGGGAGTTTATTCTACAATGAGCAGTTCTTC
j_call: TRBJ2-7; v_call: TRBV19; d_call: NA; clone_size: NA; cdr3_aa: CASKSPTGEQYF; cdr3_nt: TGTGCCAGTAAATCTCCCACCGGCGAGCAGTACTTC
j_call: TRBJ2-7; v_call: TRBV7-2; d_call: NA; clone_size: NA; cdr3_aa: CASSLDPPQRPGGYEQYF; cdr3_nt: TGTGCCAGCAGCTTAGACCCCCCCCAGCGCCCCGGAGGCTACGAGCAGTACTTC
j_call: TRBJ1-5; v_call: TRBV28; d_call: NA; clone_size: once; cdr3_aa: CASSSPTSGGNQPQHF; cdr3_nt: TGTGCCAGCAGTTCCCCTACAAGCGGAGGCAATCAGCCCCAGCATTTT
j_call: TRBJ2-1; v_call: TRBV28; d_call: TRBD2; clone_size: NA; cdr3_aa: CASSLTSGRIEQFF; cdr3_nt: TGTGCCAGCAGTTTAACTAGCGGGAGAATTGAGCAGTTCTTC
j_call: TRBJ2-7; v_call: TRBV6-1; d_call: TRBD2; clone_size: NA; cdr3_aa: CASSEGPTSGRPSYEQYF; cdr3_nt: TGTGCCAGCAGTGAAGGTCCCACTAGCGGGAGACCCTCCTACGAGCAGTACTTC
j_call: TRBJ2-7; v_call: TRBV6-6; d_call: TRBD2; clone_size: NA; cdr3_aa: CASSYYAGVSEQYF; cdr3_nt: TGTGCCAGCAGTTACTATGCGGGAGTTTCCGAGCAGTACTTC
j_call: TRBJ2-7; v_call: TRBV7-3; d_call: TRBD2; clone_size: NA; cdr3_aa: CASSMTSGSGEQYF; cdr3_nt: TGTGCCAGCAGCATGACTAGCGGGTCAGGGGAGCAGTACTTC
j_call: TRBJ1-1; v_call: TRBV9; d_call: TRBD1; clone_size: NA; cdr3_aa: CASSLRTGNTEAFF; cdr3_nt: TGTGCCAGCAGCCTAAGGACAGGGAACACTGAAGCTTTCTTT
j_call: TRBJ2-3; v_call: TRBV28; d_call: TRBD2; clone_size: NA; cdr3_aa: CASSSGGAGSSTDTQYF; cdr3_nt: TGTGCCAGCAGTTCGGGGGGGGCTGGATCTAGCACAGATACGCAGTATTTT
j_call: TRBJ2-2; v_call: TRBV5-1; d_call: TRBD1; clone_size: NA; cdr3_aa: CASSETGPDTGELFF; cdr3_nt: TGCGCCAGCAGCGAGACAGGGCCAGACACCGGGGAGCTGTTTTTT
j_call: TRBJ2-1; v_call: TRBV5-4; d_call: NA; clone_size: NA; cdr3_aa: CASSLEQGKDEQFF; cdr3_nt: TGTGCCAGCAGCTTGGAACAGGGCAAGGATGAGCAGTTCTTC
j_call: TRBJ1-2; v_call: TRBV2; d_call: NA; clone_size: NA; cdr3_aa: CASSVTGYGYTF; cdr3_nt: TGTGCCAGCAGTGTTACAGGCTATGGCTACACCTTC
j_call: TRBJ2-3; v_call: TRBV4-3; d_call: TRBD2; clone_size: NA; cdr3_aa: CASSQDIPSGTRIDTQYF; cdr3_nt: TGCGCCAGCAGCCAAGATATACCTAGCGGGACCCGAATAGATACGCAGTATTTT
j_call: TRBJ2-7; v_call: TRBV27; d_call: TRBD2; clone_size: NA; cdr3_aa: CASGTIAGARYEQYF; cdr3_nt: TGTGCCAGCGGAACGATAGCGGGAGCCCGTTACGAGCAGTACTTC
j_call: TRBJ2-7; v_call: TRBV18; d_call: TRBD2; clone_size: NA; cdr3_aa: CASSPSSTSGISYEQYF; cdr3_nt: TGTGCCAGCTCACCGTCCTCGACTAGCGGTATTTCCTACGAGCAGTACTTC
j_call: TRBJ2-5; v_call: TRBV27; d_call: NA; clone_size: NA; cdr3_aa: CASSSGVGTQYF; cdr3_nt: TGTGCCAGCAGTTCAGGGGTTGGGACCCAGTACTTC